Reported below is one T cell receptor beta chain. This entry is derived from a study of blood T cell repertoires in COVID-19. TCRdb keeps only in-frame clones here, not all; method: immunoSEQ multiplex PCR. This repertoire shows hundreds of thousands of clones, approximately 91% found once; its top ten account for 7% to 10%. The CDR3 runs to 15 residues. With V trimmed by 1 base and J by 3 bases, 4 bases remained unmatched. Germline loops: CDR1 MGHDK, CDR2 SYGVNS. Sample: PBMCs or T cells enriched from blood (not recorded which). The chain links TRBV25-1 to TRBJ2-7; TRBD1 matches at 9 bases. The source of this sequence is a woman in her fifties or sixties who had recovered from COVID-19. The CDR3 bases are TGTGCCAGCAGTGAATGCCCGGGACAGGGCTACGAGCAGTACGTC. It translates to CASSECPGQGYEQYV.